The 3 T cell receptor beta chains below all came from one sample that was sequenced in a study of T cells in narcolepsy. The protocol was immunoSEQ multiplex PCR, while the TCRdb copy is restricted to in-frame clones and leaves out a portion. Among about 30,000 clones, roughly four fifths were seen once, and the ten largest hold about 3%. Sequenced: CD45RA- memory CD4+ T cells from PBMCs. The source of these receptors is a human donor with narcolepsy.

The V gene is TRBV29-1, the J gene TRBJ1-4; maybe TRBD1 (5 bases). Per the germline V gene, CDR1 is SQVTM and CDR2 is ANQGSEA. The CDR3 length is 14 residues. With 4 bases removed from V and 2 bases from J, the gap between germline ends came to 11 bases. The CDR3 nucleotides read TGCAGCGTTGTTGTTTCAGGGACTAATGAAAAACTGTTTTTT. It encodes CSVVVSGTNEKLFF.

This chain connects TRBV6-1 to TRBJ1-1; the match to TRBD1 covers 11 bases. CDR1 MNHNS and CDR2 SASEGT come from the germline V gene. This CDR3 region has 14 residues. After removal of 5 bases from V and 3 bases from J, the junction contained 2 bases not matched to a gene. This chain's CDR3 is CASSKDRGHTEAFF. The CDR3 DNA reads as TGTGCCAGCAGTAAGGACAGGGGGCACACTGAAGCTTTCTTT.

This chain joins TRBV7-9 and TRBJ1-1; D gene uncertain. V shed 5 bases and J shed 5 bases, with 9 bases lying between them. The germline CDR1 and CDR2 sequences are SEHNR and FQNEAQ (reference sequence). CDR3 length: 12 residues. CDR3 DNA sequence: TGTGCCAGCAGCACTAAGGTAACTGAAGCTTTCTTT. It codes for CASSTKVTEAFF.